This record looks at one T cell receptor beta chain sequence and its context. CD8 T cells were positively selected from what remained after CD4 positive selection. The data were obtained in a study of naive and memory T cell subsets. This CDR3 is 16 amino acids long. V was trimmed by 2 bases and J by 5 bases, leaving 17 bases between them. CDR1 is SGHDT, CDR2 YYEEEE, per germline. Two oligonucleotides, mixed equimolar, formed the beta constant-region primer covering TRBC1 and TRBC2. TCRdb redid the calling of the UMI-ligation and nested PCR reads with MiXCR, one entry per CDR3 protein. The table includes some 150,000 distinct CDR3 sequences, approximately 15% detected once.

The clonotype was recovered from a human donor in good health. The chain employs TRBV5-6 and TRBJ2-1; D may be TRBD2 (6 bases). Material: naive CD4+ T cells from blood. The chain's CDR3 is CASSLLTRSLNNEQFF. DNA for the CDR3: TGTGCCAGCAGCTTATTGACTAGATCACTAAACAATGAGCAGTTCTTC. Full variable domain (remainder filled in from reference TRBV5-6 and TRBJ2-1): DAGVTQSPTHLIKTRGQQVTLRCSPKSGHDTVSWYQQALGQGPQFIFQYYEEEERQRGNFPDRFSGHQFPNYSSELNVNALLLGDSALYLCASSLLTRSLNNEQFFGPGTRLTVL.